These 27 T cell receptor beta chains originate from one sample sequenced in a study of blood T cell repertoires in COVID-19. Method: immunoSEQ multiplex PCR; TCRdb's copy keeps in-frame clones and lacks some. Of around 140,000 clones listed, about four fifths are singletons. Sequencing was done on a sample of peripheral blood. The receptors were sampled from a human donor in a cohort sampled during active COVID-19.

V is TRBV14 and J is TRBJ1-2; 8 bases map to TRBD1. Germline loops: CDR1 SGHDN, CDR2 FVKESK. This CDR3 comprises 13 residues. V shed 4 bases, J shed 5 bases, and the junction held 3 bases outside the gene matches. CDR3 in DNA: TGTGCCAGCAGCCGGGACAGGCGGTATGGCTACACCTTC. It is translated as CASSRDRRYGYTF.

V usage is TRBV12-3 or TRBV12-4 and J usage is TRBJ2-3, with D perhaps matching TRBD1 (5 bases). There are 13 residues in the CDR3. V was trimmed by 8 bases and J by 0 bases, leaving 9 bases between them. Here the CDR3 reads CASRTGSTDTQYF. The DNA for the CDR3 is TGTGCCAGCCGTACAGGTAGCACAGATACGCAGTATTTT.

CDR3: CAWSVQQVRTEAFF. DNA of the CDR3: TGTGCCTGGAGTGTACAACAGGTACGCACTGAAGCTTTCTTT. The chain has TRBV30 and TRBJ1-1; tentative D call: TRBD1 (5 bases). V lost 0 bases, J lost 4 bases, and 12 bases lay in between. This CDR3 is 14 amino acids long. The germline V gene encodes CDR1 GTSNPN and CDR2 SVGIG (reference sequence).

V and J are TRBV5-1 and TRBJ2-1, with TRBD1 as a possible D gene (5 bases). Germline V gives CDR1 SGHRS, CDR2 YFSETQ. The CDR3 totals 16 residues. The ends were cut back, 2 bases at V and 0 bases at J, with 12 bases in the middle. The CDR3 region has the DNA TGCGCCAGCAGCTTACCAGGGTCTAGCTCCTACAATGAGCAGTTCTTC. Protein sequence: CASSLPGSSSYNEQFF.

The V call is TRBV18, the J call TRBJ2-5; TRBD2 matches at 9 bases. J was trimmed by 3 bases and V by 1 base; bases with no gene match: 0. CDR3 length equals 14 residues. Germline V gene sequence: CDR1 KGHSH, CDR2 LQKENI. CDR3 coding DNA: TGTGCCAGCTCACCACGGACTAGCGAAGAGACCCAGTACTTC. Its translation: CASSPRTSEETQYF. Full variable domain (outside the CDR3, taken from reference TRBV18 and TRBJ2-5): NAGVMQNPRHLVRRRGQEARLRCSPMKGHSHVYWYRQLPEEGLKFMVYLQKENIIDESGMPKERFSAEFPKEGPSILRIQQVVRGDSAAYFCASSPRTSEETQYFGPGTRLLVL.

The chain has TRBV3-1 (or the pseudogene TRBV3-2) and TRBJ2-5; TRBD1 might be the D (7 bases). CDR1 and CDR2 (germline): LGHDT, YNNKEL (reference sequence). CDR3 size: 14 residues. Between the trimmed V and J ends, which lost 7 bases and 5 bases, there was a span of 17 bases. CDR3 sequence (DNA): TGTGCCAGCAACCCAGGAGGGGGCTGGGAGACCCAGTACTTC. Amino acid sequence: CASNPGGGWETQYF.

This clone was seen only once. This rearrangement joins TRBV6-1 to TRBJ2-4; the D gene is possibly TRBD2 (6 bases). CDR1 and CDR2 from the germline V gene are MNHNS and SASEGT. V gave up 4 bases and J gave up 0 bases, with 16 bases separating them. This CDR3 is built from 17 residues. The chain's CDR3 is CASSASLATLAKNIQYF. CDR3 nucleotides: TGTGCCAGCAGTGCCTCACTAGCCACTCTAGCCAAAAACATTCAGTACTTC.

This chain joins TRBV18 and TRBJ2-1; 15 bases match TRBD2. The CDR3 runs to 19 residues. Germline V gene lookup returns CDR1 KGHSH and CDR2 LQKENI. Germline trimming cut 5 bases from V and 7 bases from J; bases unmatched to any gene: 15. In DNA, the CDR3 is TGTGCCAGCTCATCCCGTACAGTCGGTGGGACTAGCGGGGGGAATGAGCAGTTCTTC. The encoded protein is CASSSRTVGGTSGGNEQFF.

This clone has more than one count but fewer than ten. The V call is TRBV5-6, the J call TRBJ2-1; 8 bases align to TRBD2. Germline trimming cut 5 bases from V and 6 bases from J; bases unmatched to any gene: 13. Germline CDR1 is SGHDT and CDR2 is YYEEEE. CDR3 length: 16 amino acids. The CDR3 region is CASSFYGGLVANEQFF. As DNA, the CDR3 is TGTGCCAGCAGTTTTTATGGGGGACTAGTCGCCAATGAGCAGTTCTTC.

The rearrangement joins TRBV18 to TRBJ1-3; D remains unclear. The germline V and J ends were trimmed by 3 bases and 6 bases, with 12 bases remaining between them. The CDR3 loop spans 14 amino acids. In germline, CDR1 is KGHSH, CDR2 LQKENI. Here the CDR3 reads CASSPAPAENTIYF. The CDR3 bases are TGTGCCAGCTCACCCGCCCCGGCGGAAAACACCATATATTTT.

J is TRBJ2-2 and V is TRBV7-2, with 10 bases aligning to TRBD2. Germline V gene sequence: CDR1 SGHTA, CDR2 FQGNSA. The CDR3 consists of 15 residues. V lost 5 bases and J lost 8; bases outside the gene matches: 8. This CDR3 reads CASSQVLAGAGELFF. CDR3 sequence (DNA): TGTGCCAGCAGCCAAGTGCTAGCGGGGGCGGGGGAGCTGTTTTTT.

The V call is TRBV29-1, the J call TRBJ2-1; possibly TRBD1 for D (6 bases). Germline V gene data show CDR1 as SQVTM and CDR2 as ANQGSEA. CDR3 size: 13 residues. Trimming shortened V by 3 bases and J by 6 bases, and 12 bases separated the two germline ends. The CDR3 DNA follows: TGCAGCGTTGACACAGGGATCGGCAATGAGCAGTTCTTC. Its translation is CSVDTGIGNEQFF.

The V and J genes are TRBV5-1 and TRBJ2-7; perhaps TRBD1 as D (5 bases). CDR3 size: 14 residues. The V end lost 0 bases, the J end lost 3 bases, and 10 bases lay between the germline ends. CDR1 and CDR2 from the germline V gene are SGHRS and YFSETQ. In DNA form, the CDR3 reads TGCGCCAGCAGCTTGGGACAGTCGTTCTACGAGCAGTACTTC. As protein: CASSLGQSFYEQYF.

The CDR3 region has the DNA TGTGCCAGCAGCTTAGGGTCAGGGGTAGGAGGTAACACTGAAGCTTTCTTT. Its protein is CASSLGSGVGGNTEAFF. The chain combines TRBV11-3 with TRBJ1-1, with D perhaps matching TRBD1 (6 bases). V lost 1 base, J lost 2 bases, and 17 bases lay in between. The CDR3 loop spans 17 amino acids. The germline CDR1 and CDR2 sequences are SGHNT and YENEEA.

The chain has TRBV7-8 and TRBJ1-1; a weak D match, TRBD1 (6 bases). The germline CDR1 and CDR2 sequences are SGHVS and FQNEAQ. Trimming took off 3 bases at V and 10 bases at J, with 15 bases between the two ends. This CDR3 has 13 residues. The CDR3 spells CASSFKADRLAFF. CDR3 DNA sequence: TGTGCCAGCAGCTTTAAGGCCGACAGGCTAGCTTTCTTT.

The chain combines TRBV10-3 with TRBJ2-2; 8 nucleotides align to TRBD2. Trimming removed 2 bases from V and 3 bases from J; junction bases left unmatched: 5. The CDR3 sequence is 16 residues long. The germline V gene has CDR1 ENHRY and CDR2 SYGVKD. The CDR3 DNA reads as TGTGCCATCAGTGAGGCGGGGGGCGCGGACACCGGGGAGCTGTTTTTT. Translated: CAISEAGGADTGELFF.

V usage is TRBV3-1 (or the pseudogene TRBV3-2) and J usage is TRBJ2-7; D call uncertain. Trimming took 1 base from V and 6 from J, leaving 10 bases between them. CDR3 size: 13 residues. Germline V gives CDR1 LGHDT, CDR2 YNNKEL (reference sequence). CDR3: CASSQGLLGEQYF. DNA of the CDR3: TGTGCCAGCAGCCAAGGCTTACTTGGCGAGCAGTACTTC.

This chain uses TRBV9 with TRBJ2-3, with 11 nucleotides matching TRBD2. Unmatched junction bases numbered 9, after V lost 0 bases and J lost 6 bases. The CDR3 loop spans 17 amino acids. Germline CDR1 is SGDLS and CDR2 is YYNGEE. CDR3 coding DNA: TGTGCCAGCAGCGTAGAGGGTAGCGGGAGGGCTTCTGATACGCAGTATTTT. Residues: CASSVEGSGRASDTQYF.

The chain couples TRBV27 to TRBJ2-3; D is unresolved. The germline gives CDR1 MNHEY, CDR2 SMNVEV (reference sequence). CDR3 length: 13 residues. Between the trimmed V and J ends, which lost 3 bases and 5 bases, there was a span of 9 bases. The CDR3 here is CASSFVVGDTQYF. CDR3 sequence (DNA): TGTGCCAGCAGTTTTGTAGTCGGAGATACGCAGTATTTT.

The chain is built from TRBV5-1 and TRBJ2-1, with 10 positions matching TRBD2. V gave up 2 bases and J gave up 7 bases; unmatched junction bases: 6. The CDR3 is 15 amino acids. The germline V gene has CDR1 SGHRS and CDR2 YFSETQ. CDR3 DNA sequence: TGCGCCAGCAGCTTCACTAGCGGGACTTGGAATGAGCAGTTCTTC. This sequence encodes CASSFTSGTWNEQFF.

The chain uses TRBV24-1 and TRBJ2-2; 10 positions match TRBD2. CDR1 and CDR2 (germline): KGHDR, SFDVKD. V shed 6 bases and J 5 bases; nucleotides not matched to a gene: 5. This CDR3 region has 15 residues. CDR3 region: CATSPSGSGTGELFF. CDR3 sequence (DNA): TGTGCCACCAGTCCTAGCGGGAGTGGAACCGGGGAGCTGTTTTTT.

The chain uses TRBV3-1 (or the pseudogene TRBV3-2) and TRBJ1-5, with a possible D match to TRBD1 (5 bases). CDR3 length equals 15 residues. Trimming left V 0 bases short and J 4 bases short, with 10 bases between. CDR1 LGHDT and CDR2 YNNKEL come from the germline V gene (reference sequence). CDR3 in amino acids: CASSQDGRQNQPQHF. DNA for the CDR3: TGTGCCAGCAGCCAAGATGGACGACAGAATCAGCCCCAGCATTTT.

V gene TRBV10-2 combines with J gene TRBJ1-4, with TRBD1 as a possible D gene (6 bases). The V gene lost 3 bases and the J gene lost 0 bases, with 14 bases spanning the gap. The germline V gene encodes CDR1 WSHSY and CDR2 SAAADI. There are 17 residues in the CDR3. CDR3: CASSELARTATNEKLFF. The CDR3 DNA reads as TGCGCCAGCAGTGAATTGGCACGGACAGCAACTAATGAAAAACTGTTTTTT.

The J gene is TRBJ2-1, the V gene TRBV3-1 (or the pseudogene TRBV3-2); 7 nucleotides line up with TRBD2. With V trimmed by 8 bases and J by 10 bases, 8 bases remained unmatched. Germline V gene sequence: CDR1 LGHDT, CDR2 YNNKEL (reference sequence). The CDR3 spans 12 residues. CDR3: CASGRAGGEQFF. Here the CDR3 DNA reads TGTGCCAGCGGGAGGGCCGGTGGGGAGCAGTTCTTC.

The V and J genes are TRBV28 and TRBJ2-7; TRBD2 matches 9 bases. The ends lost 7 bases at V and 9 bases at J; junction bases unmatched: 7. The CDR3 covers 12 residues. Per the germline V gene, CDR1 is MDHEN and CDR2 is SYDVKM. This chain's CDR3 is CASTLREGPQYF. The CDR3 coding sequence is TGTGCCAGCACTTTGCGGGAGGGCCCGCAGTACTTC.

The J gene is TRBJ1-1, the V gene TRBV11-2, with D unresolved. This CDR3 is built from 13 residues. Looked up from germline, CDR1 is SGHAT and CDR2 is FQNNGV. V was pared by 1 base and J by 5 bases, with 8 bases between. The CDR3 bases are TGTGCCAGCAGCTTAGGTGTAGTAACTGAAGCTTTCTTT. This codes for CASSLGVVTEAFF. The full variable domain, rest sourced from reference TRBV11-2 and TRBJ1-1, is EAGVAQSPRYKIIEKRQSVAFWCNPISGHATLYWYQQILGQGPKLLIQFQNNGVVDDSQLPKDRFSAERLKGVDSTLKIQPAKLEDSAVYLCASSLGVVTEAFFGQGTRLTVV.

V usage is TRBV5-1 and J usage is TRBJ2-6; 8 bases match TRBD2. The length of the CDR3 is 18 residues. Germline V gene sequence: CDR1 SGHRS, CDR2 YFSETQ. J gave up 1 base and V 4 bases, and 10 bases lay outside the gene matches. CDR3 DNA sequence: TGCGCCAGCAGCCAATTTAGCGGGACCCCTTCTGGGGCCAACGTCCTGACTTTC. Encoded protein: CASSQFSGTPSGANVLTF.